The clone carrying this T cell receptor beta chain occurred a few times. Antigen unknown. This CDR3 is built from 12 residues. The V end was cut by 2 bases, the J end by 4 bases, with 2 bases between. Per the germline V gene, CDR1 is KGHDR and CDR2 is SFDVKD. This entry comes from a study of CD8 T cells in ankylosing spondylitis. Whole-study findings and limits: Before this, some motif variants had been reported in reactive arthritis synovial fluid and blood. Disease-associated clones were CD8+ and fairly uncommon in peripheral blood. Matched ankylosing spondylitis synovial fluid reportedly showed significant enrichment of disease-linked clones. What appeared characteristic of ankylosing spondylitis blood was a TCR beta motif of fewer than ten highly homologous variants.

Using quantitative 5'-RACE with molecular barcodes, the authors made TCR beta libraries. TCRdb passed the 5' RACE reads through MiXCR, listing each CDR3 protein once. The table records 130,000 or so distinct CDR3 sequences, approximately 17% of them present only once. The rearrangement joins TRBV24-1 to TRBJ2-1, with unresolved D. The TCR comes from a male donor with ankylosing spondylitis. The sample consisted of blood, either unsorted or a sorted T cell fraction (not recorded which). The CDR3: CATSDSYNEQFF. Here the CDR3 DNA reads TGTGCCACCAGTGATTCATACAATGAGCAGTTCTTC.